Presented here are 8 T cell receptor beta chains from one specimen sequenced in a study of cytomegalovirus exposure and HLA in healthy donors. This PCR relied on a set of 60 Vbeta primers and 13 Jbeta primers. TCRdb keeps only in-frame clones here, not all; method: immunoSEQ multiplex PCR. The sample holds 140,000 or so clones, 75% to 80% seen once. Sequencing was done on a sample of PBMCs. The receptors here all came from a woman aged 25 to 39 in good health and CMV-seronegative.

The V call is TRBV6-1, the J call TRBJ1-1; the D gene is possibly TRBD1 (6 bases). CDR1 is MNHNS and CDR2 is SASEGT in the germline V gene. The V gene lost 2 bases and the J gene lost 10 bases, with 23 bases spanning the gap. The CDR3 is 16 amino acids. The CDR3 bases are TGTGCCAGCAGTGAACTTGGGGGCGTGGTCCGGCTGCGAGCTTTCTTT. This gives the protein CASSELGGVVRLRAFF.

The CDR3 nucleotides read TGTGCCAGCAGGAAAATGTCAAGCGGGGGGGGACATGAGCAGTTCTTC. This encodes CASRKMSSGGGHEQFF. This sequence joins TRBV5-6 and TRBJ2-1; 10 nucleotides agree with TRBD2. This CDR3 is built from 16 residues. CDR1 and CDR2 (germline): SGHDT, YYEEEE. Trimming took 5 bases from V and 8 from J; bases not matched to a gene: 13.

This clone was counted a few times. The sample contains more than one DNA sequence encoding this CDR3. The chain joins TRBV30 to TRBJ2-4; a possible D gene is TRBD2 (7 bases). Germline CDR1 is GTSNPN and CDR2 is SVGIG (reference sequence). Trimming removed 2 bases from V and 1 base from J, with 12 bases in between. This CDR3 has 15 residues. CDR3 DNA sequence: TGTGCCTGGAGTCCCCGGGGGGCTGCCAAAAACATTCAGTACTTC. Protein product: CAWSPRGAAKNIQYF.

The chain couples TRBV21-1 to TRBJ1-5. TRBV21-1 is a known pseudogene. CDR3 length equals 14 residues. This CDR3 is CASSKGIQEEPQHF. The CDR3 DNA is TGTGCCAGCAGCAAAGGGATCCAGGAGGAGCCCCAGCATTTT.

The chain combines TRBV19 with TRBJ1-2, with 10 positions matching TRBD1. The germline gives CDR1 LNHDA, CDR2 SQIVND (reference sequence). The CDR3 runs 16 residues. V trimming: 3 bases; J trimming: 2 bases; junction bases outside the gene matches: 6. The CDR3, as DNA: TGTGCCAGTAGTATTCCCCCGGGACAGGGGAACTATGGCTACACCTTC. This sequence encodes CASSIPPGQGNYGYTF. Filled out from reference TRBV19 and TRBJ1-2, the complete variable domain reads DGGITQSPKYLFRKEGQNVTLSCEQNLNHDAMYWYRQDPGQGLRLIYYSQIVNDFQKGDIAEGYSVSREKKESFPLTVTSAQKNPTAFYLCASSIPPGQGNYGYTFGSGTRLTVV.

The V and J genes are TRBV14 and TRBJ2-2; 8 bases are shared with TRBD1. V lost 5 bases and J lost 1; bases outside the gene matches: 6. Looked up from germline, CDR1 is SGHDN and CDR2 is FVKESK. The CDR3 is 16 amino acids. The CDR3 DNA follows: TGTGCCAGCAGCGCCCCCGGGACAGGGAACACCGGGGAGCTGTTTTTT. It codes for CASSAPGTGNTGELFF.

The V gene is TRBV5-6, the J gene TRBJ2-5; 7 bases line up with TRBD2. The germline CDR1 and CDR2 sequences are SGHDT and YYEEEE. This CDR3 region has 12 residues. V lost 5 bases and J lost 5; bases outside the gene matches: 3. The CDR3 reads CASSGTMETQYF. The CDR3 nucleotides are TGTGCCAGCAGTGGGACTATGGAGACCCAGTACTTC.

This chain links TRBV6-1 with TRBJ2-3; D is unclear. Trimming pared 7 bases from V and 6 bases from J, leaving 11 bases between. CDR3 size: 12 residues. Germline values: CDR1 MNHNS, CDR2 SASEGT. The CDR3 sequence is CASTLRIDTQYF. The DNA of the CDR3 is TGTGCCAGCACCCTTAGAATCGATACGCAGTATTTT.